The 23 T cell receptor beta chains listed next were all sequenced from one sample in a study of blood T cell repertoires in COVID-19. Sequenced by immunoSEQ multiplex PCR; TCRdb stores in-frame clones only, minus some. The repertoire has about 300,000 clones, about 90% of them found once; the top ten carry roughly 1.6%. Sequenced input: peripheral blood. The receptors come from a woman between 35 and 50 years old who had recovered from COVID-19.

The V and J genes are TRBV5-5 and TRBJ1-1; D unclear. The CDR3 has 14 residues. Germline V CDR1 and CDR2: SGHKS, YYEKEE (reference sequence). V was trimmed by 4 bases and J by 2 bases, leaving 12 bases between them. CDR3 DNA: TGTGCCAGCAGCGGACCGCGGGTTAACACTGAAGCTTTCTTT. Its translation: CASSGPRVNTEAFF.

This clone was seen only a few times. The chain recombines TRBV6-5 with TRBJ1-6; 8 bases line up with TRBD1. V gave up 4 bases and J gave up 6 bases; unmatched junction bases: 5. The CDR3 loop spans 15 amino acids. Germline V lookup: CDR1 MNHEY, CDR2 SVGAGI. The CDR3 DNA reads TGTGCCAGCAGTTGGGAACAGGGGGGTAATTCACCCCTCCACTTT. It specifies CASSWEQGGNSPLHF.

The genes are TRBV7-2 and TRBJ2-3, with D possibly TRBD1 on 5 matching bases. CDR3 length: 17 residues. The ends were cut back, 1 base at V and 4 bases at J, with 18 bases in the middle. Germline assignment: CDR1 SGHTA and CDR2 FQGNSA. The CDR3 nucleotides read TGTGCCAGCAGCTTAGGGTGGGGCTATCAACGTGCAGATACGCAGTATTTT. Protein: CASSLGWGYQRADTQYF.

The genes are TRBV5-1 and TRBJ2-5; 12 nucleotides agree with TRBD2. Looked up from germline, CDR1 is SGHRS and CDR2 is YFSETQ. The CDR3 sequence is 16 residues long. Unmatched junction bases numbered 10, after V lost 4 bases and J lost 6 bases. The CDR3 spells CASSGQLAGGLKTQYF. In DNA form, the CDR3 reads TGCGCCAGCAGCGGCCAACTAGCGGGGGGTCTGAAGACCCAGTACTTC.

Note on this clone: The same CDR3 arises from other DNA sequences in this sample as well. The gene calls are TRBV5-1 and TRBJ1-1, with TRBD1 as a possible D gene (6 bases). The length of the CDR3 is 15 residues. The V end was cut by 0 bases, the J end by 0 bases, with 9 bases between. Germline lookup yields CDR1 SGHRS and CDR2 YFSETQ. As DNA, the CDR3 is TGCGCCAGCAGCTTGGCCACAGGGTTGAACACTGAAGCTTTCTTT. Translation: CASSLATGLNTEAFF.

The rearrangement uses TRBV3-1 (or the pseudogene TRBV3-2) and TRBJ1-6; 9 positions agree with TRBD1. This CDR3 has 16 amino acids. The junction had 12 bases not matched to a gene; V was cut back by 5 bases and J by 10 bases. Germline CDR1 and CDR2: LGHDT and YNNKEL (reference sequence). In DNA, the CDR3 is TGTGCCAGCAGCTTCCCCCCGGGACAGGGTCAATCACCCCTCCACTTT. As protein: CASSFPPGQGQSPLHF.

The rearrangement uses TRBV6-5 and TRBJ2-5; D call uncertain. Germline CDR1 is MNHEY and CDR2 is SVGAGI. The CDR3 contains 13 residues. The V and J ends lost 0 bases and 5 bases respectively, with 7 bases between them. CDR3 sequence: CASSYSFGETQYF. CDR3 in DNA: TGTGCCAGCAGTTACTCGTTCGGGGAGACCCAGTACTTC.

V usage is TRBV6-2 or TRBV6-3 and J usage is TRBJ1-2, with TRBD1 identical over 8 bases. This CDR3 is built from 15 residues. Unmatched junction bases numbered 11, after V lost 5 bases and J lost 6 bases. In germline, CDR1 is MNHEY, CDR2 SVGEGT. The CDR3 region is CASSRPRGRGDGYTF. DNA for the CDR3: TGTGCCAGCAGTCGGCCCAGGGGGCGAGGTGATGGCTACACCTTC.

On this clone itself: The junction does not match germline at one end; this may be a read error. J is TRBJ1-2 and V is TRBV7-7; 12 bases map to TRBD1. Germline CDR1 and CDR2: SSHAT and FNYEAQ (reference sequence). The CDR3 has 19 amino acids. CDR3 nucleotide sequence: TGTGCTAGCAGCCCCAACTTAGACCCCCCGGGACAGGGGGCGAGGGGCTACACCTTC. Translating gives CASSPNLDPPGQGARGYTF.

The chain is built from TRBV7-2 and TRBJ2-5; D gene unclear. Germline V gene data show CDR1 as SGHTA and CDR2 as FQGNSA. The CDR3 has 12 residues. Between the trimmed V and J ends, which lost 5 bases and 5 bases, there was a span of 9 bases. The CDR3 DNA is TGTGCCAGCAGCCCGTGGCGGGAGACCCAGTACTTC. Amino acid sequence: CASSPWRETQYF.

The V gene is TRBV6-5, the J gene TRBJ1-4, with D possibly being TRBD1 (6 bases). Germline CDR1 MNHEY, CDR2 SVGAGI. Trimming removed 5 bases at V and 7 bases at J, with 17 bases between. The CDR3 contains 15 residues. CDR3 sequence (DNA): TGTGCCAGCAGTCCGTGGGGGGGGCGGCTTGAAAAACTGTTTTTT. Its translation: CASSPWGGRLEKLFF.

This chain links TRBV28 with TRBJ2-3, with 11 bases fitting TRBD2. The germline gives CDR1 MDHEN, CDR2 SYDVKM. V lost 8 bases and J lost 3; bases outside the gene matches: 1. CDR3 length: 13 residues. The CDR3 loop reads CASVAGGTDTQYF. CDR3 nucleotides: TGTGCCAGCGTAGCGGGGGGGACAGATACGCAGTATTTT.

V and J are TRBV6-5 and TRBJ2-5; D possibly corresponds to TRBD1 (5 bases). Germline loops: CDR1 MNHEY, CDR2 SVGAGI. V dropped 6 bases and J dropped 8 bases, with 10 bases sitting between them. The CDR3 is made up of 11 amino acids. The CDR3 sequence is CASSQGSTQYF. The CDR3 bases are TGTGCCAGCAGCCAGGGATCCACCCAGTACTTC.

In this sample, this clone turned up a few times. This chain connects TRBV19 to TRBJ1-6; TRBD1 is a possible D gene (5 bases). This CDR3 has 15 amino acids. V dropped 5 bases and J dropped 2 bases, with 10 bases sitting between them. Germline V lookup: CDR1 LNHDA, CDR2 SQIVND (reference sequence). CDR3 region: CASSPRQPYNSPLHF. The CDR3, as DNA: TGTGCCAGTAGTCCGAGACAGCCCTATAATTCACCCCTCCACTTT. Looking up the rest from reference TRBV19 and TRBJ1-6 gives the full variable domain: DGGITQSPKYLFRKEGQNVTLSCEQNLNHDAMYWYRQDPGQGLRLIYYSQIVNDFQKGDIAEGYSVSREKKESFPLTVTSAQKNPTAFYLCASSPRQPYNSPLHFGNGTRLTVT.

The V and J genes are TRBV5-1 and TRBJ2-4; a possible D gene is TRBD2 (5 bases). Looked up from germline, CDR1 is SGHRS and CDR2 is YFSETQ. Trimming took 1 base from V and 6 from J, leaving 8 bases between them. The CDR3 is 13 amino acids. The CDR3 here is CASSLLEGNIQYF. DNA for the CDR3: TGCGCCAGCAGCTTGTTAGAGGGAAACATTCAGTACTTC. Drawing the rest from reference TRBV5-1 and TRBJ2-4, the complete variable domain is KAGVTQTPRYLIKTRGQQVTLSCSPISGHRSVSWYQQTPGQGLQFLFEYFSETQRNKGNFPGRFSGRQFSNSRSEMNVSTLELGDSALYLCASSLLEGNIQYFGAGTRLSVL.

The V and J genes are TRBV4-1 and TRBJ1-2; TRBD1 is a possible D gene (5 bases). The CDR3 totals 15 residues. Trimming took off 4 bases at V and 4 bases at J, with 16 bases between the two ends. The germline V gene has CDR1 MGHRA and CDR2 YSYEKL. CDR3 sequence (DNA): TGCGCCAGCAGCCGTCAATTAGGGGATACCTATGGCTACACCTTC. The encoded protein is CASSRQLGDTYGYTF.

The rearrangement uses TRBV9 and TRBJ2-5, with 9 bases matching TRBD2. Germline assignment: CDR1 SGDLS and CDR2 YYNGEE. The CDR3 runs to 15 residues. V lost 4 bases, J lost 0 bases, and 4 bases stayed unmatched. The CDR3 region is CASSRSGGHQETQYF. The CDR3 DNA is TGTGCCAGCAGCCGAAGCGGGGGGCACCAAGAGACCCAGTACTTC. Variable domain in full (rest from reference TRBV9 and TRBJ2-5): DSGVTQTPKHLITATGQRVTLRCSPRSGDLSVYWYQQSLDQGLQFLIQYYNGEERAKGNILERFSAQQFPDLHSELNLSSLELGDSALYFCASSRSGGHQETQYFGPGTRLLVL.

In its sample, this clone was seen once. The V gene is TRBV6-5, the J gene TRBJ2-7; TRBD1 matches at 9 bases. Per germline, CDR1 MNHEY and CDR2 SVGAGI. Trimming took 7 bases from V and 5 from J; bases not matched to a gene: 9. The CDR3 has 14 amino acids. CDR3 coding DNA: TGTGCCAGCATGGAGGACAGGGGCTTCGACGAGCAGTACTTC. This sequence encodes CASMEDRGFDEQYF.

This sequence joins TRBV6-2 or TRBV6-3 and TRBJ2-7; 10 bases line up with TRBD1. The CDR3 extends over 15 amino acids. Trimming at V came to 5 bases and at J to 7 bases, leaving 11 bases not matched to a gene. CDR1 and CDR2 (germline): MNHEY, SVGEGT. In DNA form, the CDR3 reads TGTGCCAGCAGTCGGGGACAGGGGTCCTTAAGAGAGCAGTACTTC. Translating it yields CASSRGQGSLREQYF.

The CDR3 bases are TGTGCCAGCAGCCCCCGGGACAGGGGATTCTACGAGCAGTACTTC. Translated, it gives CASSPRDRGFYEQYF. This rearrangement joins TRBV7-9 to TRBJ2-7; 10 bases are a match to TRBD1. J was trimmed by 3 bases and V by 5 bases; bases with no gene match: 7. The germline gives CDR1 SEHNR, CDR2 FQNEAQ (reference sequence). The CDR3 is 15 amino acids. Full variable domain (outside the CDR3, taken from reference TRBV7-9 and TRBJ2-7): DTGVSQNPRHKITKRGQNVTFRCDPISEHNRLYWYRQTLGQGPEFLTYFQNEAQLEKSRLLSDRFSAERPKGSFSTLEIQRTEQGDSAMYLCASSPRDRGFYEQYFGPGTRLTVT.

The rearrangement joins TRBV27 to TRBJ2-7; 9 positions match TRBD1. CDR3 length: 15 amino acids. V was clipped by 2 bases and J by 6 bases; unmatched bases: 8. The V gene's germline CDR1 is MNHEY and CDR2 SMNVEV (reference sequence). The CDR3 sequence is CASSLPGQGFGEQYF. The CDR3 nucleotides read TGTGCCAGCAGTTTACCGGGACAGGGTTTTGGCGAGCAGTACTTC.

This chain connects TRBV3-1 (or the pseudogene TRBV3-2) to TRBJ2-3, with 14 bases identical to TRBD2. There are 17 residues in the CDR3. Germline CDR1 is LGHDT and CDR2 is YNNKEL (reference sequence). V lost 4 bases, J lost 2 bases, and 5 bases stayed unmatched. The CDR3 DNA reads TGTGCCAGCAGCCCCGGACTAGCGGGGGGACTCACAGATACGCAGTATTTT. Translated: CASSPGLAGGLTDTQYF.

The chain has TRBV30 and TRBJ1-5, with D hard to call. The CDR3 length is 13 residues. Germline CDR1 reads GTSNPN; CDR2 reads SVGIG (reference sequence). Trimming removed 1 base from V and 7 bases from J, with 11 bases in between. CDR3 coding DNA: TGTGCCTGGAGTGGGGAGGGAGGACAGCCCCAGCATTTT. Its translation: CAWSGEGGQPQHF.